This T cell receptor (beta chain) emerged from a study of identical twins. From the 5' RACE reads, TCRdb called clonotypes with MiXCR, one entry per CDR3 protein. The table lists a few hundred thousand distinct CDR3 sequences, approximately 14% of them singletons. The J segment lost 4 bases and the V segment lost 6 bases, leaving 5 bases of the junction unmatched. The CDR3 runs to 13 residues. From germline, CDR1 is SNHLY and CDR2 FYNNEI. There are a few counts of this clonotype. The antigen is unknown. Study outcomes and limitations: Researchers reported excess low generation probability among twin-shared out-of-frame alpha sequences. Out-of-frame beta chain sequences displayed weaker excess sharing between twins. Memory repertoires lacked the insertion deficit that abundant cord blood beta clonotypes showed.

The sample was also linked to a second study, of yellow fever vaccine responses in identical twins. As that study records: Among the twins, the vaccine T cell response reportedly seemed partly convergent and partly personalized.

This receptor was obtained from a woman between 18 and 29 years old in good health. This chain joins TRBV2 and TRBJ1-1, with 7 bases aligning to TRBD1. The sequencing input was CD4+ T cells sorted from blood. CDR3 in DNA: TGTGCCAGCAGGGGGCCAGGGGGCACTGAAGCTTTCTTT. Protein sequence: CASRGPGGTEAFF.